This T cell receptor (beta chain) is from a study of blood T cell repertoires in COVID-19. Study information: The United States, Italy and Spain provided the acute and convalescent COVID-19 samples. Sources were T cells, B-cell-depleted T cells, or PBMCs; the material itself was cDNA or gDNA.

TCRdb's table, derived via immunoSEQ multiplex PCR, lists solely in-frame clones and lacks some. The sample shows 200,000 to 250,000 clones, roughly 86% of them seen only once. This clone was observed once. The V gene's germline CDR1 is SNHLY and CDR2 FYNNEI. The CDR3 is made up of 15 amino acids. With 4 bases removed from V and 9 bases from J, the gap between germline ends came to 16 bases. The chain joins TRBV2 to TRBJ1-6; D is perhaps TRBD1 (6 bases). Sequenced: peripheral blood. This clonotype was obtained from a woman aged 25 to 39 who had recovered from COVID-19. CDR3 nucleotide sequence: TGTGCCAGCAGTGTCAACAGGGAGGGGAGTTCACCCCTCCACTTT. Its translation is CASSVNREGSSPLHF.